This T cell receptor (beta chain) was obtained from a study of cytomegalovirus exposure and HLA in healthy donors. Notes on the study in general: Generally TCR sequences proved uncommon, though certain public TCRs appeared in numerous donors. Later analysis revealed greater clonal expansion in HLA-associated TCR beta chains than in equally common others. The study listed some 160 cytomegalovirus-associated TCR beta chains. Segments of the TCR beta V type were, in most cases, productive about 87% or about 30% of the time in an earlier analysis.

The V segment lost 5 bases and the J segment 4 bases; nucleotides outside the gene matches: 16. Germline V gene sequence: CDR1 MDHEN, CDR2 SYDVKM. There are 17 residues in the CDR3. Turning to this clone: Antigen: not known.

Use of 60 Vbeta and 13 Jbeta primers characterized the PCR. The data were produced by immunoSEQ multiplex PCR, yet TCRdb's version contains in-frame clones alone and is incomplete. The sample has approximately 150,000 clones, roughly three quarters seen once. Specimen: PBMCs. This clonotype was obtained from a man between 60 and 75 years old in good health and CMV-seronegative. J is TRBJ1-2 and V is TRBV28; 7 positions agree with TRBD1. CDR3: CASSTGTATLNPYGYTF. CDR3 in DNA: TGTGCCAGCAGTACCGGGACAGCGACTCTAAACCCCTATGGCTACACCTTC.